This T cell receptor beta chain is from a study of regulatory T cells in long-lasting Graves disease. In this sample, this clonotype turned up many times. Time point denoted: newly diagnosed GD, antithyroid drugs for less than 3 months. TCR sequences were obtained from RNA taken from PBMCs. Arm-PCR of CDR3 regions and iRepertoire HTBI primers were used to build TCR beta libraries. TCRdb re-called the multiplex PCR reads with MiXCR, one entry per CDR3 protein. This table holds 250,000 or so distinct CDR3 sequences, around 18% found once. The sample was also reused in another study, on T cells in Graves' hyperthyroidism and ophthalmopathy. From that paper: Disease duration under 2 months; hyperthyroidism patients were aged 18 to 65.

The clonotype originates from a woman aged 30 to 39 with Graves disease. This specimen consisted of peripheral blood mononuclear cells (PBMCs), obtained at new diagnosis, from a patient treated with antithyroid drugs.

The CDR3: CASSPPTTHEKLFF. In DNA form, the CDR3 reads TGTGCCAGCTCACCACCGACGACTCATGAAAAACTGTTTTTT. This chain links TRBV18 with TRBJ1-4, with D unclear. V dropped 0 bases and J dropped 6 bases, with 8 bases sitting between them. This CDR3 is 14 amino acids long. Germline CDR1 is KGHSH and CDR2 is LQKENI.